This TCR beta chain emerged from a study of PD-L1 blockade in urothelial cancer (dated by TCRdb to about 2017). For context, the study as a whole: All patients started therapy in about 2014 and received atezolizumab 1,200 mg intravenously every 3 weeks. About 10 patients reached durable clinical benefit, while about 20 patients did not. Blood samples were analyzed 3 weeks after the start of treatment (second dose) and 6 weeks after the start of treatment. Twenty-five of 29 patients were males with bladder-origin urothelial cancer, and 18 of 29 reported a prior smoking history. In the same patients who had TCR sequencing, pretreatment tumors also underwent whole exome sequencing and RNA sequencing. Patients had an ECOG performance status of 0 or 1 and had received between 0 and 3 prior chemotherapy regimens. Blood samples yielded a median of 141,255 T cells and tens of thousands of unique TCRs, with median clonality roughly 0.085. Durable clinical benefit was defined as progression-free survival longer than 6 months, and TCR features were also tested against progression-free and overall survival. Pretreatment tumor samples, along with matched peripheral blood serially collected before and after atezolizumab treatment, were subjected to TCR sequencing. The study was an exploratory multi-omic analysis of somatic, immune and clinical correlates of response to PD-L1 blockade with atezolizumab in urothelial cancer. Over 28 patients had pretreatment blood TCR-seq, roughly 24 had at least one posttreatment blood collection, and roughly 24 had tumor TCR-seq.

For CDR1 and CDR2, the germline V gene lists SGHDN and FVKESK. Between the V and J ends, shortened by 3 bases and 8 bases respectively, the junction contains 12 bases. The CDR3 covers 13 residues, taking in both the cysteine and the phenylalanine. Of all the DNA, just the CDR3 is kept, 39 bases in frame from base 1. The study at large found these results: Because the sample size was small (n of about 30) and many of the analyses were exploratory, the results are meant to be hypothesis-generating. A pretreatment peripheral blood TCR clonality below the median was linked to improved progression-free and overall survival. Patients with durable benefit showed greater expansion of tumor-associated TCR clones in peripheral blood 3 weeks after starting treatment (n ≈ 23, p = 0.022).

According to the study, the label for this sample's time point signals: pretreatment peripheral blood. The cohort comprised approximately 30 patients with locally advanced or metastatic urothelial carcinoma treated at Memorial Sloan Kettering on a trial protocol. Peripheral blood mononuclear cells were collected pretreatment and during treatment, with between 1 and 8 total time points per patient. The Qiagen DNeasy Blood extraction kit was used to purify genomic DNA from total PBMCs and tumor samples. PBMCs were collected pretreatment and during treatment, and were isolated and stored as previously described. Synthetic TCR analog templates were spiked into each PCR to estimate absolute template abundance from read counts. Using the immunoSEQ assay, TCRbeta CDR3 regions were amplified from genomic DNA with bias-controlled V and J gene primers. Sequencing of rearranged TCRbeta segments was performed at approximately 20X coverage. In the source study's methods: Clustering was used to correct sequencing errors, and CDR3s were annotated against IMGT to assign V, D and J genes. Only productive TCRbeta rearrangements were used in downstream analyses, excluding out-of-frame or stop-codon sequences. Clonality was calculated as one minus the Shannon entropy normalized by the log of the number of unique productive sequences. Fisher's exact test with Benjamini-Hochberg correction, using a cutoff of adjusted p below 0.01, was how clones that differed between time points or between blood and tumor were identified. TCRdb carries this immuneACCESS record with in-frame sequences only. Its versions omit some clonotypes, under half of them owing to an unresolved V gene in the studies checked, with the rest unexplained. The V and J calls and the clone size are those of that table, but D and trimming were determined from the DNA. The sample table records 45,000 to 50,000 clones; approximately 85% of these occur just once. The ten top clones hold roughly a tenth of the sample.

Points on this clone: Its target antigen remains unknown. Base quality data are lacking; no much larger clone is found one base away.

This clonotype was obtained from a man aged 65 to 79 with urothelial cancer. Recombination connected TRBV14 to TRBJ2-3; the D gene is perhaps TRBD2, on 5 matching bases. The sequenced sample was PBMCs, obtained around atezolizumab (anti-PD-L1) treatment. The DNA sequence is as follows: TGTGCCAGCAGCCAGCCAGAAGAGGGTACGCAGTATTTT. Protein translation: CASSQPEEGTQYF.